This T cell receptor (beta chain) was sequenced for a study of a mutant IDH1 vaccine in newly diagnosed glioma. Study background: Vaccinations were initiated 4-6 weeks following radiotherapy alone, or were given together with temozolomide cycles. Most patients had radiochemotherapy with temozolomide before enrollment; others had one alone.

Time point specified: week 35, safety follow-up. The investigators gave 300 ug of mutant IDH1 20-mer peptide in each vaccine dose, together with topical imiquimod. New astrocytomas of WHO grade 3 or 4 that were IDH1-mutant and ATRX-lost were found in the donors. Here immunoSEQ multiplex PCR was the method, and the copy in TCRdb shows in-frame clones only, minus some. The sample consists of about 48,000 clones, approximately 79% of them appearing once. Whole-study results and caveats: Among top peripheral T cell clonotypes, changes seemed unrelated to pseudoprogression.

Comments on this clone: The antigen remains undetermined.

This receptor was obtained from a man between 40 and 49 years old with glioma. This specimen was PBMCs, taken from a glioma patient whose treatment included an IDH1 peptide vaccine.

The DNA for the CDR3 is TGTGCCAGCAGCTTAGACTCAGGCGGGGGCACAGATACGCAGTATTTT. Amino acids: CASSLDSGGGTDTQYF. The chain employs TRBV7-6 and TRBJ2-3, with D perhaps TRBD2 (6 bases). The CDR3 extends over 16 amino acids. Germline CDR1 reads SGHVS; CDR2 reads FNYEAQ. Trimming pared 1 base from V and 1 base from J, leaving 12 bases between. The variable domain in full, with the rest retrieved from reference TRBV7-6 and TRBJ2-3, is GAGVSQSPRYKVTKRGQDVALRCDPISGHVSLYWYRQALGQGPEFLTYFNYEAQQDKSGLPNDRFSAERPEGSISTLTIQRTEQRDSAMYRCASSLDSGGGTDTQYFGPGTRLTVL.